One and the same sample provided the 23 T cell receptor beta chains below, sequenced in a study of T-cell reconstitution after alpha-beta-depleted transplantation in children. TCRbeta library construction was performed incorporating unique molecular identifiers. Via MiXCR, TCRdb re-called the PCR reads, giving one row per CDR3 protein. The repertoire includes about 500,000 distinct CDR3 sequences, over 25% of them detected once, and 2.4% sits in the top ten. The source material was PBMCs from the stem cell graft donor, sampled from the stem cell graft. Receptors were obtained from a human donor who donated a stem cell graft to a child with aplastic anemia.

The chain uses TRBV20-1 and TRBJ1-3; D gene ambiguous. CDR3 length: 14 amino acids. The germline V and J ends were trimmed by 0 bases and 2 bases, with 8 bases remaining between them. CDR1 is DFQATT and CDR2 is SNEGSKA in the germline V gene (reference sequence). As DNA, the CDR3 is TGCAGTGCTAGAGATCAGAGGCCTGGAAACACCATATATTTT. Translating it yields CSARDQRPGNTIYF.

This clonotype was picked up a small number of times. The CDR3 coding sequence is TGCGCCAGCAACTCCGAGGGCCAAACGAGGAATGAGCAGTTCTTC. This sequence encodes CASNSEGQTRNEQFF. This chain links TRBV5-1 with TRBJ2-1; perhaps TRBD2 as D (5 bases). The germline V and J ends were trimmed by 6 bases and 7 bases, with 20 bases remaining between them. The CDR3 extends over 15 amino acids. CDR1 and CDR2 (germline): SGHRS, YFSETQ. The whole variable domain, remainder taken from reference TRBV5-1 and TRBJ2-1, is KAGVTQTPRYLIKTRGQQVTLSCSPISGHRSVSWYQQTPGQGLQFLFEYFSETQRNKGNFPGRFSGRQFSNSRSEMNVSTLELGDSALYLCASNSEGQTRNEQFFGPGTRLTVL.

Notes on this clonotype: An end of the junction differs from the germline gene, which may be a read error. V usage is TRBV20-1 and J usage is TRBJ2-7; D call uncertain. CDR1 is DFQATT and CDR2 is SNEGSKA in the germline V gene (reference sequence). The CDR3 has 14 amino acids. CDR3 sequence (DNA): TGCTGTGCTGCGGAGTCCGCAGGTTTAAACGAGCAGTACTTC. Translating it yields CCAAESAGLNEQYF.

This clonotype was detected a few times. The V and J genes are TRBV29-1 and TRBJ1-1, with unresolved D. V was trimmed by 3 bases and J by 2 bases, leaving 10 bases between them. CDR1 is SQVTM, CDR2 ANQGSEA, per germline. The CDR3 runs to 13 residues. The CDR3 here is CSVENPTNTEAFF. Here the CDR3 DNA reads TGCAGCGTTGAGAATCCTACCAACACTGAAGCTTTCTTT.

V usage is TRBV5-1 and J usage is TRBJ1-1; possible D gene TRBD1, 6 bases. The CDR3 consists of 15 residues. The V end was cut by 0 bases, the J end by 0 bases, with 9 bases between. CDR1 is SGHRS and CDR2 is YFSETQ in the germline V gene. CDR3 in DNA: TGCGCCAGCAGCTTGGAGGACAGTTTGAACACTGAAGCTTTCTTT. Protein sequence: CASSLEDSLNTEAFF.

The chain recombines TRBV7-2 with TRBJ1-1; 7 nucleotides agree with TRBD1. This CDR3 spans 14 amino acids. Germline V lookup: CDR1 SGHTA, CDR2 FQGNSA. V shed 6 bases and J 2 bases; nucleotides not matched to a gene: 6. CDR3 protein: CASSPWTGNTEAFF. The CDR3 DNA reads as TGTGCCAGCAGTCCCTGGACAGGAAACACTGAAGCTTTCTTT.

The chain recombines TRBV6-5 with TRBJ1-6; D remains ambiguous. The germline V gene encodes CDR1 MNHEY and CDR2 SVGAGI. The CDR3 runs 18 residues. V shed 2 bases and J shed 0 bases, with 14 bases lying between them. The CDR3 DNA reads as TGTGCCAGCAGTTACCGAACCCTCAAGAGCTCCTATAATTCACCCCTCCACTTT. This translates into CASSYRTLKSSYNSPLHF.

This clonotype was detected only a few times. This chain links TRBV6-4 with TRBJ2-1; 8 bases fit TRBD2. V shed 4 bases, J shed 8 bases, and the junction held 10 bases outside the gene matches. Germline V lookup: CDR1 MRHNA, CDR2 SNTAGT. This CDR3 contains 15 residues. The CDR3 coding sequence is TGTGCCAGCAGTGCTGGGCTAGCGGGTCGCGATGAGCAGTTCTTC. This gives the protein CASSAGLAGRDEQFF.

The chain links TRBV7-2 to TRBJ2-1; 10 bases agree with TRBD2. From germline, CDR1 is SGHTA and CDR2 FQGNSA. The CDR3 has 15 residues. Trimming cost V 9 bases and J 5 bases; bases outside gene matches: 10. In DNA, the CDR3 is TGTGCCAGTCGGGCTAGCGGGAGACGCGACAATGAGCAGTTCTTC. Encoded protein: CASRASGRRDNEQFF.

CDR3: CASSLRTNRVIAGELFF. The CDR3 DNA sequence: TGTGCCAGCAGCTTACGAACTAACAGGGTTATTGCCGGGGAGCTGTTTTTT. The chain employs TRBV5-6 and TRBJ2-2, with D maybe TRBD1 (6 bases). The CDR3 has 17 residues. Germline V gene sequence: CDR1 SGHDT, CDR2 YYEEEE. Trimming removed 2 bases at V and 6 bases at J, with 20 bases between.

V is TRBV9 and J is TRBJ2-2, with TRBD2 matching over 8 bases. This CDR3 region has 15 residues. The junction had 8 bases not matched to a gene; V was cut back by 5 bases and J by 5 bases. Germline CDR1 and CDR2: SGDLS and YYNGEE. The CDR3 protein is CASSYSGSSTGELFF. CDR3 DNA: TGTGCCAGCAGTTACAGCGGGAGCAGTACCGGGGAGCTGTTTTTT.

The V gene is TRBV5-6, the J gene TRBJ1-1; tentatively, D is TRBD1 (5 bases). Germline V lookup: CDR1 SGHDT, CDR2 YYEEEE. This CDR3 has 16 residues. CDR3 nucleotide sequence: TGTGCGGCGGGACCTAGGGCAGCGCGCCTGAACACTGAAGCTTTCTTT. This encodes CAAGPRAARLNTEAFF.

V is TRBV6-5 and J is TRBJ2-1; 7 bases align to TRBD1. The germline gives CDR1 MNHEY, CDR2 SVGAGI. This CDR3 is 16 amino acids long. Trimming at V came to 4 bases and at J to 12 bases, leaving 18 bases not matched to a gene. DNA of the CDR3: TGTGCCAGCAGTTTAAACAGGGGAACAGGGGATGAGCGGCAGTTCTTC. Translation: CASSLNRGTGDERQFF.

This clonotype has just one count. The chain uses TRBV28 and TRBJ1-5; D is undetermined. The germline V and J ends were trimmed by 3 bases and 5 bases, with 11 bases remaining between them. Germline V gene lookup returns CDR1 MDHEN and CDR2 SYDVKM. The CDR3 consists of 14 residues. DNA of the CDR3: TGTGCCAGCAGTTTCCCGACAAGCCATCAGCCCCAGCATTTT. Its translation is CASSFPTSHQPQHF. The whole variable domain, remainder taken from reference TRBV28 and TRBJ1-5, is DVKVTQSSRYLVKRTGEKVFLECVQDMDHENMFWYRQDPGLGLRLIYFSYDVKMKEKGDIPEGYSVSREKKERFSLILESASTNQTSMYLCASSFPTSHQPQHFGDGTRLSIL.

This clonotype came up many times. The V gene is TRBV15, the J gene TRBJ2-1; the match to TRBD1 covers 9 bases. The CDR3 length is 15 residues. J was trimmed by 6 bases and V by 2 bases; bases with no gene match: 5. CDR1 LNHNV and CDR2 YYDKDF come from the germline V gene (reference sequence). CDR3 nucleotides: TGTGCCACCAGCAGAACAGGGGGCGCAACCAATGAGCAGTTCTTC. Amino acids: CATSRTGGATNEQFF. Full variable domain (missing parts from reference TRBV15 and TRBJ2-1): DAMVIQNPRYQVTQFGKPVTLSCSQTLNHNVMYWYQQKSSQAPKLLFHYYDKDFNNEADTPDNFQSRRPNTSFCFLDIRSPGLGDTAMYLCATSRTGGATNEQFFGPGTRLTVL.

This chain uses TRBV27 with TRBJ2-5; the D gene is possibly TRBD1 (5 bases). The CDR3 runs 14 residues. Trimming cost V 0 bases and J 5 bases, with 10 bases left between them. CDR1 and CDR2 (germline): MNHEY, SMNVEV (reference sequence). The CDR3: CASSLSVGRETQYF. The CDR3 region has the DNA TGTGCCAGCAGTTTATCGGTGGGGCGGGAGACCCAGTACTTC.

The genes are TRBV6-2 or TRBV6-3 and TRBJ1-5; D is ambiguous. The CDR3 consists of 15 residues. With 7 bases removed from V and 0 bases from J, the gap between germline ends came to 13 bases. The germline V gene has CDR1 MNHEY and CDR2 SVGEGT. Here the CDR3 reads CASTTGGNSNQPQHF. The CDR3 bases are TGTGCCAGCACCACGGGAGGGAATAGCAATCAGCCCCAGCATTTT.

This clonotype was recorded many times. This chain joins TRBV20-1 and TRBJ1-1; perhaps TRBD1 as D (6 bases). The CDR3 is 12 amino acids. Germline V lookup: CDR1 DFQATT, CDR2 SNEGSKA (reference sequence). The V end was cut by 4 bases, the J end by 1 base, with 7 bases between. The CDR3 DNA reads TGCAGTGCTAAACAGGGGAACACTGAAGCTTTCTTT. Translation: CSAKQGNTEAFF.

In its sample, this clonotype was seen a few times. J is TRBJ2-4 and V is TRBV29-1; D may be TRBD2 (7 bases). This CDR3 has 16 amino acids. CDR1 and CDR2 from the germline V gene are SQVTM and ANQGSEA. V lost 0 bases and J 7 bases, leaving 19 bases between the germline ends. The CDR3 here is CSVEDRGGAERNIQYF. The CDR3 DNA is TGCAGCGTTGAAGATAGGGGGGGCGCGGAGAGGAACATTCAGTACTTC.

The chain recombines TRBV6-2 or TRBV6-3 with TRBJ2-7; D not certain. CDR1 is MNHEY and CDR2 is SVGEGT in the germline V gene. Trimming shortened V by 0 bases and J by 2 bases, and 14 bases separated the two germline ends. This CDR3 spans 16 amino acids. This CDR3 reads CASSYSRPTAAYEQYF. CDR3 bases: TGTGCCAGCAGTTACTCGCGACCTACAGCAGCCTACGAGCAGTACTTC.

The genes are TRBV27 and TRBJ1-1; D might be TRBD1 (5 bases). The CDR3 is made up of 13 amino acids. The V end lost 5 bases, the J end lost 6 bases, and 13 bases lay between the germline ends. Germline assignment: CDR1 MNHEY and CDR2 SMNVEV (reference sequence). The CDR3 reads CASSPDIESEAFF. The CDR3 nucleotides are TGTGCCAGCAGTCCGGACATAGAGTCTGAAGCTTTCTTT.

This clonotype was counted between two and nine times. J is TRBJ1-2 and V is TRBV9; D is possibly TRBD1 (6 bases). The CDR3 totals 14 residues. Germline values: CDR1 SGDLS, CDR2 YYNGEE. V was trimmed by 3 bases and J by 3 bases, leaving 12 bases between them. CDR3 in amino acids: CASSGGGRHYGYTF. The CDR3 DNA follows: TGTGCCAGCAGCGGGGGGGGCAGGCACTATGGCTACACCTTC.

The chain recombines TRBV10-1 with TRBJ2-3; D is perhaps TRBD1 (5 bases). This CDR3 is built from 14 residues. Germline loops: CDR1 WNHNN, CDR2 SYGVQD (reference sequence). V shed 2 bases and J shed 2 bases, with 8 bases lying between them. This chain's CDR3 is CASSERQYTDTQYF. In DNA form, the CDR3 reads TGCGCCAGCAGTGAGAGACAGTACACAGATACGCAGTATTTT.